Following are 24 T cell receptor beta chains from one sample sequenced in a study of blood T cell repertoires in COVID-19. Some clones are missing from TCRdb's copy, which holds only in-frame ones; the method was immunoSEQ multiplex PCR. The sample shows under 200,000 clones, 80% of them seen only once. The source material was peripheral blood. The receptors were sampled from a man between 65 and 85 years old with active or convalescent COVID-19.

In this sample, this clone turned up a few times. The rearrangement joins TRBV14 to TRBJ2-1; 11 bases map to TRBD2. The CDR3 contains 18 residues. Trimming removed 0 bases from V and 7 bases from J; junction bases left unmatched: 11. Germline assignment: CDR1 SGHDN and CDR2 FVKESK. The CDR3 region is CASSQERHPSGGQNEQFF. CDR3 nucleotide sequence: TGTGCCAGCAGCCAAGAGAGGCATCCTAGCGGGGGGCAAAATGAGCAGTTCTTC.

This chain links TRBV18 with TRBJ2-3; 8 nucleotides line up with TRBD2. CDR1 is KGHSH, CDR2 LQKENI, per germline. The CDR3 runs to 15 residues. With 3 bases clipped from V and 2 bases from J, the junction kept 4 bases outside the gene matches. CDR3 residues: CASSPGAGDTDTQYF. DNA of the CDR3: TGTGCCAGCTCACCCGGAGCGGGGGACACAGATACGCAGTATTTT.

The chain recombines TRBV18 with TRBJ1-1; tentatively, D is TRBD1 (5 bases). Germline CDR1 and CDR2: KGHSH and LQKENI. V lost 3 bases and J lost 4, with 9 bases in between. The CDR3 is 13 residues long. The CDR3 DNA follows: TGTGCCAGCTCACCGACAGCTGTCACTGAAGCTTTCTTT. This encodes CASSPTAVTEAFF. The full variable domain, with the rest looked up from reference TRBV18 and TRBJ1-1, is NAGVMQNPRHLVRRRGQEARLRCSPMKGHSHVYWYRQLPEEGLKFMVYLQKENIIDESGMPKERFSAEFPKEGPSILRIQQVVRGDSAAYFCASSPTAVTEAFFGQGTRLTVV.

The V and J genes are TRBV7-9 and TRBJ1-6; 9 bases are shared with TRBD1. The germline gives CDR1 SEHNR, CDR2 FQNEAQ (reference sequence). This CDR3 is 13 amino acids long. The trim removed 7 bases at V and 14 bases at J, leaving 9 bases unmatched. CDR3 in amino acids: CASTLEQGAALHF. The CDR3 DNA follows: TGTGCCAGCACCCTAGAACAGGGGGCGGCCCTCCACTTT.

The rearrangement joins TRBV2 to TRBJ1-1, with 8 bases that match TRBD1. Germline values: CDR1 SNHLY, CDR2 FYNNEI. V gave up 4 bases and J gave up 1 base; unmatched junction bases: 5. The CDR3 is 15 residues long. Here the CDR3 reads CASSGQGAPNTEAFF. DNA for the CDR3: TGTGCCAGCAGTGGGCAGGGGGCACCGAACACTGAAGCTTTCTTT.

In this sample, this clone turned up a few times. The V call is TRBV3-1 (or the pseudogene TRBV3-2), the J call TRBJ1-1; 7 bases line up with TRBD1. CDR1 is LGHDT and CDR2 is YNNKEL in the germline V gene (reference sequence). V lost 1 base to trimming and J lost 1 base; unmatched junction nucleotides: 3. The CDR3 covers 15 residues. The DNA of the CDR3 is TGTGCCAGCAGCCAAGGACAGGGTTGGAACACTGAAGCTTTCTTT. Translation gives CASSQGQGWNTEAFF.

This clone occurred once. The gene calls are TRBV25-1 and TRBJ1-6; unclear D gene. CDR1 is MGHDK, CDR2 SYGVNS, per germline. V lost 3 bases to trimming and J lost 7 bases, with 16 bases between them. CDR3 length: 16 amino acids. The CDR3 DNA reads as TGTGCCAGCAGTGACCTGAGACTTGGGAGGAATTCACCCCTCCACTTT. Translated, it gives CASSDLRLGRNSPLHF. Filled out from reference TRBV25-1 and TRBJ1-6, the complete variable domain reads EADIYQTPRYLVIGTGKKITLECSQTMGHDKMYWYQQDPGMELHLIHYSYGVNSTEKGDLSSESTVSRIRTEHFPLTLESARPSHTSQYLCASSDLRLGRNSPLHFGNGTRLTVT.

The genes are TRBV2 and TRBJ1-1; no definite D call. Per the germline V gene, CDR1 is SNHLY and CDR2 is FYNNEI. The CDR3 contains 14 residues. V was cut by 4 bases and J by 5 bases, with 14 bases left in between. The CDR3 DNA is TGTGCCAGCAGTGGTTTCGCCCTCGGGACTGAAGCTTTCTTT. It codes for CASSGFALGTEAFF.

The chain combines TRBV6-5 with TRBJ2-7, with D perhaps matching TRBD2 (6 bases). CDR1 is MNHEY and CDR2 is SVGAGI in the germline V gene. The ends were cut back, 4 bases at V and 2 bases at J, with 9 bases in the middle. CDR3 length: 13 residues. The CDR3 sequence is CASSSWGAYEQYF. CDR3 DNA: TGTGCCAGCAGTTCGTGGGGGGCCTACGAGCAGTACTTC.

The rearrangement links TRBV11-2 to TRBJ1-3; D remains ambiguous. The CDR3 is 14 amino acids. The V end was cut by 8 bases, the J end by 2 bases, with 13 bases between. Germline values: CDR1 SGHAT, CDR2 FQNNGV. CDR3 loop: CASSLMAAGNTIYF. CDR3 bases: TGTGCCAGCTCTCTCATGGCGGCTGGAAACACCATATATTTT.

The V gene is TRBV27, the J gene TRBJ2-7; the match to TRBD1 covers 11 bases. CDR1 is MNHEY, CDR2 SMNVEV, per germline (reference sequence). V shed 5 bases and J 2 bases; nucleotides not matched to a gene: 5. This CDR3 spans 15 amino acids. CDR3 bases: TGTGCCAGCAGTCTCGGGACAGGGGGTACCTACGAGCAGTACTTC. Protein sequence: CASSLGTGGTYEQYF.

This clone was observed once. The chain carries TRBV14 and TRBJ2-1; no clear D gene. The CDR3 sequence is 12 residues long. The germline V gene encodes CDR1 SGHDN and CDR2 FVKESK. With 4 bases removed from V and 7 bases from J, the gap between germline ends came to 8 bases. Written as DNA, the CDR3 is TGTGCCAGCAGCCCACCCAGTAATGAGCAGTTCTTC. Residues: CASSPPSNEQFF.

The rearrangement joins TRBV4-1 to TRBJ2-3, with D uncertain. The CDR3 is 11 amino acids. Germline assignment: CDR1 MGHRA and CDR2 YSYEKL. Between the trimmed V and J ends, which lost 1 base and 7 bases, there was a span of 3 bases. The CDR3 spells CASSQANTQYF. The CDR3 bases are TGCGCCAGCAGCCAAGCCAATACGCAGTATTTT.

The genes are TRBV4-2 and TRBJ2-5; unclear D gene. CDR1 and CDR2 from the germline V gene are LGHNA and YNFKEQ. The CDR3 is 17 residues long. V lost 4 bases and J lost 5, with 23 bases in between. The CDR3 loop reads CASSPGSPSWVGETQYF. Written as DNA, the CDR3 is TGTGCCAGCAGCCCAGGATCGCCATCTTGGGTCGGCGAGACCCAGTACTTC.

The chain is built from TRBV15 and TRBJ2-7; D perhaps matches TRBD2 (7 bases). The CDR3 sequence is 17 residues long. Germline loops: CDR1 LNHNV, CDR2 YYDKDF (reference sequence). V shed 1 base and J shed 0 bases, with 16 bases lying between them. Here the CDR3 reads CATSRGGGGANSYEQYF. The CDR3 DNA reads TGTGCCACCAGCAGAGGGGGAGGGGGGGCGAACTCCTACGAGCAGTACTTC.

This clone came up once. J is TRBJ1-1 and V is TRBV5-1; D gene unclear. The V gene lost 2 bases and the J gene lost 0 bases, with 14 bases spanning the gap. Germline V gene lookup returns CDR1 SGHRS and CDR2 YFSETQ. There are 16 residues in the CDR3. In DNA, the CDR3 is TGCGCCAGCAGCTTTTTGTCTCCAGGTTTGAACACTGAAGCTTTCTTT. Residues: CASSFLSPGLNTEAFF.

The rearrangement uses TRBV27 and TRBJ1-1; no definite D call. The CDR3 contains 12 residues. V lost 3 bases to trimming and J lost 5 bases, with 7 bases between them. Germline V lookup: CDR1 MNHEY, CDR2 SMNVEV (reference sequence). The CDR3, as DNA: TGTGCCAGCAGTTTCAGAGGTACTGAAGCTTTCTTT. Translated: CASSFRGTEAFF.

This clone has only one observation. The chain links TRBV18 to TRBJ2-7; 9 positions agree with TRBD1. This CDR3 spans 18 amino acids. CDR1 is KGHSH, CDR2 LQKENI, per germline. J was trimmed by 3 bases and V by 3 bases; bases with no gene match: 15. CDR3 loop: CASSPPSMDRGSGYEQYF. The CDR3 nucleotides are TGTGCCAGCTCACCCCCCTCCATGGACAGGGGAAGTGGCTACGAGCAGTACTTC.

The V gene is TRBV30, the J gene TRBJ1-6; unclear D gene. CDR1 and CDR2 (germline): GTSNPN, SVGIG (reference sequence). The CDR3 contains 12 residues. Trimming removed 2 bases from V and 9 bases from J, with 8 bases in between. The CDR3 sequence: CAWSKQTSPLHF. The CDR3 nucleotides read TGTGCCTGGAGTAAACAGACTTCACCCCTCCACTTT.

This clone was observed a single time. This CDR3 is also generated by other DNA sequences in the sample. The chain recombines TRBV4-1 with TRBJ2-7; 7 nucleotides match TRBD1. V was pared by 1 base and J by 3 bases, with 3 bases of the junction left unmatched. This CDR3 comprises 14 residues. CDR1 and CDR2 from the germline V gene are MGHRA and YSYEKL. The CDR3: CASSQVGTVYEQYF. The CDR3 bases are TGCGCCAGCAGCCAAGTCGGGACAGTCTACGAGCAGTACTTC.

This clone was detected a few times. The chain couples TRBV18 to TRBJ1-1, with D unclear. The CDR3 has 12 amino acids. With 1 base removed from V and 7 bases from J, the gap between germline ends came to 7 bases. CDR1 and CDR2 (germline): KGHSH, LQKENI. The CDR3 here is CASSPREGEAFF. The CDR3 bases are TGTGCCAGCTCACCACGGGAGGGTGAAGCTTTCTTT. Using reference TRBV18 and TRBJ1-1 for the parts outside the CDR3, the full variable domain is NAGVMQNPRHLVRRRGQEARLRCSPMKGHSHVYWYRQLPEEGLKFMVYLQKENIIDESGMPKERFSAEFPKEGPSILRIQQVVRGDSAAYFCASSPREGEAFFGQGTRLTVV.

CDR3 sequence (DNA): TGTGCCAGCAGGCTCAGGGGTTCACCCCTCCACTTT. Its protein is CASRLRGSPLHF. The rearrangement uses TRBV5-6 and TRBJ1-6, with D perhaps TRBD1 (6 bases). Per the germline V gene, CDR1 is SGHDT and CDR2 is YYEEEE. CDR3 length equals 12 residues. With 5 bases removed from V and 9 bases from J, the gap between germline ends came to 9 bases.

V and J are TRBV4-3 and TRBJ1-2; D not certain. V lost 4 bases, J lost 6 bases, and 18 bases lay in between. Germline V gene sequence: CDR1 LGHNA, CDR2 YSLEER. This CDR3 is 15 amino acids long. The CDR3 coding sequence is TGCGCCAGCAGCCCAGTATGGAGGGCGGAGAATGGCTACACCTTC. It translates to CASSPVWRAENGYTF.

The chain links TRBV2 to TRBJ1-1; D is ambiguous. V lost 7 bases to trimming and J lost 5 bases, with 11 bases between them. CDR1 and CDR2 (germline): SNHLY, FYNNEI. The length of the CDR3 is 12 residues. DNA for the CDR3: TGTGCCAGCACTCGGCAGGATACTGAAGCTTTCTTT. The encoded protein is CASTRQDTEAFF.